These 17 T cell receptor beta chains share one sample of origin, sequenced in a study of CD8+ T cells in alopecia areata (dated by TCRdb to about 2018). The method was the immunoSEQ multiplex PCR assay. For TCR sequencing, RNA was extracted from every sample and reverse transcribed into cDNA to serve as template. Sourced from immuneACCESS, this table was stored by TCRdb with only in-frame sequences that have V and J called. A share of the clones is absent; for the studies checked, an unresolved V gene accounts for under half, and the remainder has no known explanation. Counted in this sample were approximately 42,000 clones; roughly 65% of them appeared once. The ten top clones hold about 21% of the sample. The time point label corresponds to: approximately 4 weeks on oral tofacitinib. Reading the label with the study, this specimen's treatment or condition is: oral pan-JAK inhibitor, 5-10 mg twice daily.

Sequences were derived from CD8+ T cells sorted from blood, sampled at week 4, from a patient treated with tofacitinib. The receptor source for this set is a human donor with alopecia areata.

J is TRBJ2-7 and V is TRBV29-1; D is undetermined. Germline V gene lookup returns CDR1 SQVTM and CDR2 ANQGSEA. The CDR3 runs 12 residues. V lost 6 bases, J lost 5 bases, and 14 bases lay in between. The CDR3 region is CSVSLDDDEQYF. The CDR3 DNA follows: TGCAGCGTCTCCTTGGATGACGACGAGCAGTACTTC.

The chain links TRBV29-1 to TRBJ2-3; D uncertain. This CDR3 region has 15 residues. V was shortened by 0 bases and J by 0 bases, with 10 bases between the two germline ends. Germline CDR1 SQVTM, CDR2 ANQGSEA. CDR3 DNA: TGCAGCGTTGAAGACCCGGATTCTAGCACAGATACGCAGTATTTT. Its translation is CSVEDPDSSTDTQYF.

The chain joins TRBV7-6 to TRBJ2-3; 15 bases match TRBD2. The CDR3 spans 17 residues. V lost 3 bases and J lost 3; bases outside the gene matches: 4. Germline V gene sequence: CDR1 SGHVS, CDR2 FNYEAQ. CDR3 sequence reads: CASSFGLAGGLTDTQYF. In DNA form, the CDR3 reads TGTGCCAGCAGCTTCGGACTAGCGGGGGGGTTGACAGATACGCAGTATTTT. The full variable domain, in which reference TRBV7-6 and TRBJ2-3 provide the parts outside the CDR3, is GAGVSQSPRYKVTKRGQDVALRCDPISGHVSLYWYRQALGQGPEFLTYFNYEAQQDKSGLPNDRFSAERPEGSISTLTIQRTEQRDSAMYRCASSFGLAGGLTDTQYFGPGTRLTVL.

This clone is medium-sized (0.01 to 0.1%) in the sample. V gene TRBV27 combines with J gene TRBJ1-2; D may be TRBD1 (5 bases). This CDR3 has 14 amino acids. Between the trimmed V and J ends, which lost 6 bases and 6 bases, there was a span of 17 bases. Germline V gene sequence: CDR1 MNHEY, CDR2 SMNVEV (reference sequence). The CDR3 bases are TGTGCCAGCAGGGACTCGGGGGGGGTCGATGGCTACACCTTC. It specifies CASRDSGGVDGYTF.

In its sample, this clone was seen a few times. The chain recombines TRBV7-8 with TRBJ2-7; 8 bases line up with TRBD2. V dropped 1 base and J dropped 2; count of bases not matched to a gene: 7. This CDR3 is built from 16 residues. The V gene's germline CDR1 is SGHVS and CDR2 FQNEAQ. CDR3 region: CASSLVRTGGAYEQYF. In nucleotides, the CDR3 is TGTGCCAGCAGCTTAGTTCGGACCGGGGGGGCCTACGAGCAGTACTTC.

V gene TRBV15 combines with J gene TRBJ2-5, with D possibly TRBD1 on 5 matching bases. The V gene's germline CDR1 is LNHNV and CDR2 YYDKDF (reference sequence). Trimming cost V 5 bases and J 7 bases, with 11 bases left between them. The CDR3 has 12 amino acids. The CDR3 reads CATSALQGTQYF. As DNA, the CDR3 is TGTGCCACCAGCGCACTCCAGGGGACCCAGTACTTC.

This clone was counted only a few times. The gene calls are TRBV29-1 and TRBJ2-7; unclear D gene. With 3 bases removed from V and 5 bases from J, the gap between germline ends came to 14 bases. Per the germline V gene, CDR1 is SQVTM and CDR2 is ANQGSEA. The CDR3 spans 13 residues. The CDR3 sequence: CSVETTLQHEQYF. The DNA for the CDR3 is TGCAGCGTTGAGACAACACTCCAACACGAGCAGTACTTC.

CDR3 amino acids: CASSQGQQNTEAFF. CDR3 sequence (DNA): TGCGCCAGCAGCCAGGGACAGCAAAACACTGAAGCTTTCTTT. The gene calls are TRBV4-1 and TRBJ1-1; 7 bases align to TRBD1. This CDR3 is built from 14 residues. The germline CDR1 and CDR2 sequences are MGHRA and YSYEKL. Trimming removed 3 bases from V and 2 bases from J; junction bases left unmatched: 3.

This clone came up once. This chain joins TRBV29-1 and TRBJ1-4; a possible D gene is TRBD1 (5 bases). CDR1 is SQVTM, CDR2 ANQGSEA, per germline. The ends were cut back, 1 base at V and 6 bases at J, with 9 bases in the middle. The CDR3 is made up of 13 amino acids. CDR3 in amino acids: CSVEGGSYEKLFF. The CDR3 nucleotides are TGCAGCGTTGAAGGGGGCTCGTATGAAAAACTGTTTTTT.

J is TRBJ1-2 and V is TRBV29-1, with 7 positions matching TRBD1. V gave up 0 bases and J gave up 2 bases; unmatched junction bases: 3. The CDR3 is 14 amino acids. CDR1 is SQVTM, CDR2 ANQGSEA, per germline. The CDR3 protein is CSVEDRGQNYGYTF. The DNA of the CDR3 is TGCAGCGTTGAAGATCGGGGACAGAACTATGGCTACACCTTC.

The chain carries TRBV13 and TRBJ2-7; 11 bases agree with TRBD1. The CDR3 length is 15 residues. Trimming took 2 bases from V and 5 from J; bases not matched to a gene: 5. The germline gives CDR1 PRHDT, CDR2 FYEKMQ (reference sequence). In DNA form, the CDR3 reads TGTGCCAGCAGCTTACGGACAGGGGGCAAGGACGAGCAGTACTTC. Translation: CASSLRTGGKDEQYF.

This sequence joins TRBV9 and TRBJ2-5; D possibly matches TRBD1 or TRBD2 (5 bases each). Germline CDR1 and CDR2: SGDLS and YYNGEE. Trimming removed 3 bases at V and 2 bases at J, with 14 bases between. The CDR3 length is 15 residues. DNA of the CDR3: TGTGCCAGCAGCGCATTCTCGAGGGGACAAGAGACCCAGTACTTC. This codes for CASSAFSRGQETQYF.

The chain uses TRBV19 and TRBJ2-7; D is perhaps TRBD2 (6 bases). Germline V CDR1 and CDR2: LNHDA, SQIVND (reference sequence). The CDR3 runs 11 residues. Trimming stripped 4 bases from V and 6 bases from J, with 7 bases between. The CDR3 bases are TGTGCCAGTAGTAAGGGAGGCGAGCAGTACTTC. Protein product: CASSKGGEQYF.

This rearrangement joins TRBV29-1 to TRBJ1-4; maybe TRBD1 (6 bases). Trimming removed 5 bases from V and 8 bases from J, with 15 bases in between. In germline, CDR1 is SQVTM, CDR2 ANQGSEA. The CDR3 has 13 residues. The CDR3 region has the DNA TGCAGCGTTCAGGGGTCTGGGGCCGAAAAACTGTTTTTT. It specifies CSVQGSGAEKLFF. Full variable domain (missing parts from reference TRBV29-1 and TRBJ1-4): SAVISQKPSRDICQRGTSLTIQCQVDSQVTMMFWYRQQPGQSLTLIATANQGSEATYESGFVIDKFPISRPNLTFSTLTVSNMSPEDSSIYLCSVQGSGAEKLFFGSGTQLSVL.

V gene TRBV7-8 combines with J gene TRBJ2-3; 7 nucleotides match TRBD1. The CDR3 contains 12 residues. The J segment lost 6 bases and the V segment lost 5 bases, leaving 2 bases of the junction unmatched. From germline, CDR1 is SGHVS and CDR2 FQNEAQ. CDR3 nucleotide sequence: TGTGCCAGCAGCGTGGACAGGGATACGCAGTATTTT. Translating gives CASSVDRDTQYF.

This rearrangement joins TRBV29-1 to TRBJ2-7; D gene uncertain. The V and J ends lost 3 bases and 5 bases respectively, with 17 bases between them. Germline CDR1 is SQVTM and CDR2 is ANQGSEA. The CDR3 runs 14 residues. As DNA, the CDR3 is TGCAGCGTTGAGGGTCCGGGTGTAAGGAACGAGCAGTACTTC. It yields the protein CSVEGPGVRNEQYF.

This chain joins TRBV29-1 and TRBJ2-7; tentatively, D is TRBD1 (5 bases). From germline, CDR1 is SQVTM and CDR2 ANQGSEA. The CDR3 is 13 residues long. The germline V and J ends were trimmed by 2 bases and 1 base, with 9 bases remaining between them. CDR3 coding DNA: TGCAGCGTTGAAAGGGCAGGGTCCTACGAGCAGTACTTC. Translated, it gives CSVERAGSYEQYF.